The T cell receptor beta chain under discussion was sequenced for a study of control samples from healthy donors and cancer patients. TCRdb's copy holds only in-frame clones and misses some; the assay was immunoSEQ multiplex PCR. The sample lists under 70,000 clones, approximately 88% seen once, with 3.8% in the top ten. Trimming took 1 base from V and 1 from J, leaving 5 bases between them. Per the germline V gene, CDR1 is SEHNR and CDR2 is FQNEAQ (reference sequence). The CDR3 has 14 amino acids. V and J are TRBV7-9 and TRBJ1-5; D ambiguous. The origin of this receptor is a man aged 50 to 59 in good health. Input material: blood. CDR3 in DNA: TGTGCCAGCAGCTTAGAAAACAGCAATCAGCCCCAGCATTTT. The encoded protein is CASSLENSNQPQHF.